Below, 22 T cell receptor beta chains from the same sample are listed, as sequenced in a study of neurological immune-mediated disorders. TCRdb reprocessed the 5' RACE reads via MiXCR and lists one record per CDR3 protein. The top ten hold roughly 1.8% of the sample, which has tens of thousands of distinct CDR3 sequences, under 13% seen once. The sample taken for sequencing was PBMCs. Receptors were obtained from a man aged 35-49 years in good health.

This clonotype was recorded many times. J is TRBJ1-2 and V is TRBV6-5, with 9 positions matching TRBD1. With V trimmed by 2 bases and J by 14 bases, 9 bases remained unmatched. The CDR3 is made up of 13 amino acids. Germline CDR1 reads MNHEY; CDR2 reads SVGAGI. The CDR3: CASSYLTGGGNTF. The CDR3 region has the DNA TGTGCCAGCAGTTACCTTACAGGGGGCGGGAATACCTTC.

This clonotype was recorded many times. The chain links TRBV11-2 to TRBJ2-1; the match to TRBD2 covers 9 bases. The V and J ends lost 1 base and 3 bases, in that order; junction bases with no gene match: 1. This CDR3 has 15 amino acids. CDR1 and CDR2 (germline): SGHAT, FQNNGV. CDR3 sequence (DNA): TGTGCCAGCAGCTTAGCGACTAGCGGCTACAATGAGCAGTTCTTC. The encoded protein is CASSLATSGYNEQFF.

This clonotype showed up many times. The chain couples TRBV28 to TRBJ2-3; tentative D call: TRBD2 (5 bases). This CDR3 is built from 13 residues. V lost 3 bases and J 6 bases, leaving 10 bases between the germline ends. Germline V gives CDR1 MDHEN, CDR2 SYDVKM. CDR3 sequence reads: CASSFGLLDTQYF. For the CDR3, the DNA is TGTGCCAGCAGTTTCGGACTCCTCGATACGCAGTATTTT. The full variable domain, rest sourced from reference TRBV28 and TRBJ2-3, is DVKVTQSSRYLVKRTGEKVFLECVQDMDHENMFWYRQDPGLGLRLIYFSYDVKMKEKGDIPEGYSVSREKKERFSLILESASTNQTSMYLCASSFGLLDTQYFGPGTRLTVL.

The table lists this clonotype with many counts. This sequence joins TRBV6-6 and TRBJ2-4; possibly TRBD1 for D (6 bases). Trimming removed 5 bases from V and 6 bases from J, with 20 bases in between. The CDR3 consists of 16 residues. Germline values: CDR1 MNHNY, CDR2 SVGAGI (reference sequence). The CDR3 nucleotides read TGTGCCAGCAGTGAAGAGAAGGGGGTTTTCAGAAACATTCAGTACTTC. Translated, it gives CASSEEKGVFRNIQYF.

This clonotype was seen at least ten times. The gene calls are TRBV7-3 and TRBJ2-6, with D perhaps TRBD1 (7 bases). Germline CDR1 and CDR2: SGHTA and FQGTGA. The CDR3 contains 18 residues. Trimming left V 4 bases short and J 10 bases short, with 26 bases between. The CDR3 reads CASSSSRGAAPGLNVLTF. CDR3 coding DNA: TGTGCCAGCAGCTCCAGCAGGGGGGCAGCCCCGGGCCTAAACGTCCTGACTTTC.

This chain joins TRBV10-3 and TRBJ2-1; D is possibly TRBD2 (5 bases). In germline, CDR1 is ENHRY, CDR2 SYGVKD. The CDR3 extends over 13 amino acids. The ends were cut back, 2 bases at V and 3 bases at J, with 5 bases in the middle. The CDR3 DNA reads TGTGCCATCAGTGAGGACTACTACAATGAGCAGTTCTTC. Protein: CAISEDYYNEQFF.

This clonotype was detected ten times or more. J is TRBJ2-7 and V is TRBV5-1, with 11 bases identical to TRBD2. Germline assignment: CDR1 SGHRS and CDR2 YFSETQ. After removal of 4 bases from V and 4 bases from J, the junction contained 13 bases not matched to a gene. The CDR3 covers 17 residues. The chain's CDR3 is CASSLGFGLAGEYEQYF. For the CDR3, the DNA is TGCGCCAGCAGCCTGGGTTTCGGACTAGCGGGCGAGTACGAGCAGTACTTC. Full variable domain (missing parts from reference TRBV5-1 and TRBJ2-7): KAGVTQTPRYLIKTRGQQVTLSCSPISGHRSVSWYQQTPGQGLQFLFEYFSETQRNKGNFPGRFSGRQFSNSRSEMNVSTLELGDSALYLCASSLGFGLAGEYEQYFGPGTRLTVT.

There are many counts of this clonotype. This rearrangement joins TRBV24-1 to TRBJ2-1, with D tentatively TRBD2 (6 bases). This CDR3 region has 14 residues. Trimming pared 4 bases from V and 10 bases from J, leaving 16 bases between. Germline V gene sequence: CDR1 KGHDR, CDR2 SFDVKD. The CDR3 DNA is TGTGCCACCAGTGACCCCCGGGACTCTCGGGAGCAGTTCTTC. Amino acids: CATSDPRDSREQFF.

This clonotype was counted at least ten times. For the CDR3, the DNA is TGTGCCATCAGTGTTAATAGGGATTCGCCGTATTTT. This sequence encodes CAISVNRDSPYF. The chain recombines TRBV10-3 with TRBJ2-3; D is undetermined. V was pared by 4 bases and J by 14 bases, with 16 bases between. This CDR3 spans 12 amino acids. In germline, CDR1 is ENHRY, CDR2 SYGVKD.

This clonotype was picked up many times. Here the CDR3 reads CASSYAGGPYEQYF. The CDR3 DNA reads as TGTGCCAGCAGTTACGCTGGAGGGCCCTACGAGCAGTACTTC. This chain links TRBV6-6 with TRBJ2-7; the D gene is possibly TRBD2 (6 bases). Trimming stripped 2 bases from V and 2 bases from J, with 10 bases between. CDR3 length: 14 residues. Germline lookup yields CDR1 MNHNY and CDR2 SVGAGI (reference sequence).

At least ten counts were recorded for this clonotype. This CDR3 is CASRTGMSNQPQHF. The CDR3 nucleotides read TGTGCCAGCAGGACAGGGATGAGCAATCAGCCCCAGCATTTT. This chain uses TRBV27 with TRBJ1-5; TRBD1 aligns across 7 bases. CDR1 MNHEY and CDR2 SMNVEV come from the germline V gene (reference sequence). This CDR3 spans 14 amino acids. J was trimmed by 1 base and V by 6 bases; bases with no gene match: 3.

This clonotype came up many times. V gene TRBV6-5 combines with J gene TRBJ2-3, with TRBD1 identical over 9 bases. This CDR3 region has 15 residues. The germline V gene has CDR1 MNHEY and CDR2 SVGAGI. J lost 6 bases, V lost 5 bases, and 9 bases had no gene match. CDR3 protein: CASSLGQGNADTQYF. The CDR3 coding sequence is TGTGCCAGCAGTCTAGGACAGGGGAACGCGGATACGCAGTATTTT.

This clonotype was counted many times. This chain uses TRBV7-2 with TRBJ2-3, with TRBD2 identical over 7 bases. This CDR3 contains 15 residues. J gave up 1 base and V 3 bases, and 4 bases lay outside the gene matches. Per germline, CDR1 SGHTA and CDR2 FQGNSA. The CDR3 nucleotides read TGTGCCAGCAGCTTCAGCGCGGGGGGCACAGATACGCAGTATTTT. Its protein is CASSFSAGGTDTQYF. Together with reference TRBV7-2 and TRBJ2-3, the CDR3 gives the full variable domain: GAGVSQSPSNKVTEKGKDVELRCDPISGHTALYWYRQSLGQGLEFLIYFQGNSAPDKSGLPSDRFSAERTGGSVSTLTIQRTQQEDSAVYLCASSFSAGGTDTQYFGPGTRLTVL.

This clonotype was counted many times. The chain has TRBV29-1 and TRBJ1-3; D not resolved. Between the trimmed V and J ends, which lost 4 bases and 8 bases, there was a span of 9 bases. CDR3 length equals 11 residues. Germline assignment: CDR1 SQVTM and CDR2 ANQGSEA. The CDR3 here is CSVGQSDTIYF. DNA of the CDR3: TGCAGCGTTGGCCAGAGCGACACCATATATTTT.

This clonotype was counted ten times or more. The CDR3 nucleotides are TGTGCCAGCAGTGACTTACAGGGGGTTTACAATGAGCAGTTCTTC. Protein sequence: CASSDLQGVYNEQFF. The chain links TRBV2 to TRBJ2-1; 8 positions match TRBD1. V lost 3 bases, J lost 4 bases, and 5 bases stayed unmatched. The CDR3 extends over 15 amino acids. Germline CDR1 is SNHLY and CDR2 is FYNNEI.

This clonotype was picked up many times. The V and J genes are TRBV6-2 or TRBV6-3 and TRBJ1-1, with D maybe TRBD1 (6 bases). CDR1 MNHEY and CDR2 SVGEGT come from the germline V gene. The CDR3 runs to 13 residues. Trimming removed 6 bases at V and 3 bases at J, with 11 bases between. The CDR3 loop is CASSQNRDTEAFF. Written as DNA, the CDR3 is TGTGCCAGCAGCCAAAACAGGGACACTGAAGCTTTCTTT.

There are many counts of this clonotype. The chain couples TRBV29-1 to TRBJ2-2, with D hard to call. V shed 3 bases and J shed 7 bases, with 6 bases lying between them. Per the germline V gene, CDR1 is SQVTM and CDR2 is ANQGSEA. The CDR3 covers 11 residues. This CDR3 is CSVEVGGELFF. The CDR3 DNA reads TGCAGCGTTGAGGTTGGCGGGGAGCTGTTTTTT.

This clonotype came up many times. The chain employs TRBV6-5 and TRBJ2-1; a weak D match, TRBD2 (6 bases). CDR3 size: 17 residues. Trimming removed 5 bases at V and 7 bases at J, with 24 bases between. Germline CDR1 reads MNHEY; CDR2 reads SVGAGI. CDR3 sequence: CASSVGAGDSPMNEQFF. The CDR3 nucleotides read TGTGCCAGCAGTGTAGGGGCTGGGGACTCCCCCATGAATGAGCAGTTCTTC.

This clonotype has ten or more counts. The chain employs TRBV29-1 and TRBJ1-2; TRBD1 is a possible D gene (5 bases). Between the trimmed V and J ends, which lost 1 base and 0 bases, there was a span of 21 bases. The CDR3 runs to 18 residues. CDR1 is SQVTM and CDR2 is ANQGSEA in the germline V gene. In DNA form, the CDR3 reads TGCAGCGTTGAAGTCCTATCCTCCCTTGGGACTCCTAACTATGGCTACACCTTC. Translating gives CSVEVLSSLGTPNYGYTF.

This clonotype has ten or more counts. The genes are TRBV4-2 and TRBJ2-7; 8 bases are shared with TRBD2. Germline assignment: CDR1 LGHNA and CDR2 YNFKEQ. Trimming removed 3 bases from V and 7 bases from J; junction bases left unmatched: 14. This CDR3 region has 16 residues. The CDR3: CASSQGTSGPTAEQYF. The CDR3, as DNA: TGTGCCAGCAGCCAGGGTACTAGCGGACCAACGGCTGAGCAGTACTTC.

This clonotype was seen many times. The rearrangement joins TRBV20-1 to TRBJ2-1; TRBD2 matches 12 bases. This CDR3 is built from 14 residues. V dropped 5 bases and J dropped 9; count of bases not matched to a gene: 8. CDR1 and CDR2 from the germline V gene are DFQATT and SNEGSKA (reference sequence). The CDR3 reads CSAYWTSGTGEQFF. The CDR3, as DNA: TGCAGTGCTTACTGGACTAGCGGGACTGGTGAGCAGTTCTTC.

The chain carries TRBV5-1 and TRBJ2-1; 12 positions agree with TRBD2. The V and J ends lost 6 bases and 4 bases, in that order; junction bases with no gene match: 8. From germline, CDR1 is SGHRS and CDR2 YFSETQ. There are 16 residues in the CDR3. The CDR3, as DNA: TGCGCCAGCAACCGACTAGCGGGAGCCGAGTACAATGAGCAGTTCTTC. Translated, it gives CASNRLAGAEYNEQFF.